The following is a T cell receptor (beta chain) sequence with its context. The data belong to a study of T cell changes during pregnancy in multiple sclerosis. Assay: immunoSEQ multiplex PCR; the TCRdb copy retains only in-frame clones and omits some. Of 55,000 to 70,000 clones in the sample, 93% are singletons; the top ten hold 0.36%. In germline, CDR1 is LGHNA, CDR2 YNFKEQ. The CDR3 has 14 residues. V was clipped by 4 bases and J by 2 bases; unmatched bases: 2. Specimen: CD4+ T cells from peripheral blood mononuclear cells, collected before pregnancy. The sequence was obtained from a female donor with multiple sclerosis, enrolled in a pregnancy study. The chain uses TRBV4-2 and TRBJ1-3, with 7 positions matching TRBD1. CDR3 DNA: TGTGCCAGCAGCCGAGACAGGGCTGGAAACACCATATATTTT. Translated: CASSRDRAGNTIYF.